This TCR beta chain was observed in a study of blood T cell repertoires in COVID-19. The overall study: Samples representing acute and convalescent COVID-19 were sourced from the United States, Italy and Spain. Sources were T cells, B-cell-depleted T cells, or PBMCs; the material itself was cDNA or gDNA.

In germline, CDR1 is ENHRY, CDR2 SYGVKD. J was trimmed by 7 bases and V by 10 bases; bases with no gene match: 10. The CDR3 runs to 13 residues. Authors' methods: From reference gene primer amplification, estimates of nucleated cell counts were derived. Profiling relied on immunoSEQ multiplex PCR, and the TCRdb table lists in-frame clones only, not all of them. V and J calls plus clone size are reproduced from that table; the DNA served to infer D and trimming. The sample carries 250,000 or so clones, about 91% recorded once. Patients in Seattle were enrolled during active infection, then followed longitudinally.

The sequence came from a woman between 25 and 40 years old with COVID-19, enrolled during active disease. Sequencing used peripheral blood. This chain uses TRBV10-3 with TRBJ2-1, with 7 positions matching TRBD2. The CDR3 DNA is TGTGCCAACCGACTAGCAGGTGGAAATGAGCAGTTCTTC. Protein product: CANRLAGGNEQFF.